Following are 24 T cell receptor beta chains from one sample sequenced in a study of blood T cell repertoires in COVID-19 (TCRdb year 2020). The library relied on the immunoSEQ multiplex PCR assay. TCRdb took this table from immuneACCESS and kept in-frame rearrangements with V and J called. Such tables lack part of the clones; where checked against another copy, unresolved V genes explain under half of the gap, and the rest is unexplained. The sample includes 60,000 to 90,000 clones, with 75% to 90% observed a single time. The ten largest clones add up to roughly a sixth of the sample. Material: peripheral blood. The receptors stem from a human donor in a cohort sampled during active COVID-19.

This chain joins TRBV12-1 and TRBJ2-1; TRBD2, the D gene given by the table, was not confirmed from the DNA. TRBV12-1 is annotated as a pseudogene. There are 18 residues in the CDR3. CDR3 region: CASSFVPLAPVLVCEQFF. DNA for the CDR3: TGTGCCAGCAGCTTTGTCCCCCTCGCGCCTGTGTTAGTGTGTGAGCAGTTCTTC.

This chain links TRBV6-5 with TRBJ1-2; the D gene is possibly TRBD1 (6 bases). Germline-derived CDR1 and CDR2 are MNHEY and SVGAGI. The CDR3 consists of 14 residues. The V and J ends lost 5 bases and 2 bases respectively, with 12 bases between them. This CDR3 reads CASSLVTGNYGYTF. The CDR3 DNA follows: TGTGCCAGCAGTCTGGTAACAGGGAACTATGGCTACACCTTC.

The chain couples TRBV24-1 to TRBJ2-1; tentatively, D is TRBD1 (6 bases). The germline V gene encodes CDR1 KGHDR and CDR2 SFDVKD. The CDR3 runs 16 residues. Trimming removed 2 bases at V and 8 bases at J, with 18 bases between. This chain's CDR3 is CATSDYMTGGIHEQFF. As DNA, the CDR3 is TGTGCCACCAGTGATTACATGACAGGTGGCATACATGAGCAGTTCTTC.

This sequence joins TRBV12-3 or TRBV12-4 and TRBJ1-6; TRBD1 aligns across 7 bases. The V and J ends lost 8 bases and 4 bases, in that order; junction bases with no gene match: 2. The length of the CDR3 is 13 residues. CDR3 residues: CASWGQYNSPLHF. The CDR3 DNA is TGTGCCAGCTGGGGACAGTATAATTCACCCCTCCACTTT.

V and J are TRBV6-6 and TRBJ1-4; possibly TRBD1 for D (5 bases). The V gene's germline CDR1 is MNHNY and CDR2 SVGAGI (reference sequence). Trimming pared 6 bases from V and 3 bases from J, leaving 17 bases between. This CDR3 region has 16 residues. CDR3 nucleotide sequence: TGTGCCAGCAGCCCTGACGGGGGGATTGCTAATGAAAAACTGTTTTTT. Protein product: CASSPDGGIANEKLFF.

A note on this clone: One end of the junction does not line up with germline, which may come from a read error. This sequence joins TRBV5-4 and TRBJ2-7; tentative D call: TRBD1 (8 bases). CDR3 length: 15 amino acids. CDR1 and CDR2 from the germline V gene are SGHNT and YYREEE (reference sequence). CDR3 sequence (DNA): TGTGCCAGCACCTTGGGGGGGACAGGCTCCTACGAGCAGTACTTC. Translating gives CASTLGGTGSYEQYF.

The chain combines TRBV28 with TRBJ2-3, with TRBD1 as a possible D gene (5 bases). V was pared by 3 bases and J by 6 bases, with 16 bases between. The CDR3 covers 15 residues. CDR1 and CDR2 (germline): MDHEN, SYDVKM. This chain's CDR3 is CASSFPAGSGDTQYF. As DNA, the CDR3 is TGTGCCAGCAGTTTCCCGGCAGGGTCCGGGGATACGCAGTATTTT. Combining the CDR3 with reference TRBV28 and TRBJ2-3 gives the whole variable domain DVKVTQSSRYLVKRTGEKVFLECVQDMDHENMFWYRQDPGLGLRLIYFSYDVKMKEKGDIPEGYSVSREKKERFSLILESASTNQTSMYLCASSFPAGSGDTQYFGPGTRLTVL.

The chain joins TRBV9 to TRBJ2-5; D remains unclear. The CDR3 is made up of 13 amino acids. Looked up from germline, CDR1 is SGDLS and CDR2 is YYNGEE. Trimming took 2 bases from V and 5 from J, leaving 10 bases between them. The CDR3 spells CASSVAPRETQYF. For the CDR3, the DNA is TGTGCCAGCAGCGTTGCCCCCCGGGAGACCCAGTACTTC.

This chain links TRBV11-3 with TRBJ2-7; D not resolved. V dropped 0 bases and J dropped 0 bases, with 9 bases sitting between them. CDR3 length equals 15 residues. Germline-derived CDR1 and CDR2 are SGHNT and YENEEA. The CDR3 nucleotides read TGTGCCAGCAGCTTAGAAGCGCACGGCTCCTACGAGCAGTACTTC. Protein product: CASSLEAHGSYEQYF. Filled out from reference TRBV11-3 and TRBJ2-7, the complete variable domain reads EAGVVQSPRYKIIEKKQPVAFWCNPISGHNTLYWYLQNLGQGPELLIRYENEEAVDDSQLPKDRFSAERLKGVDSTLKIQPAELGDSAVYLCASSLEAHGSYEQYFGPGTRLTVT.

The chain employs TRBV5-4 and TRBJ2-1; 11 bases agree with TRBD2. This CDR3 has 16 residues. J lost 6 bases, V lost 2 bases, and 7 bases had no gene match. Per germline, CDR1 SGHNT and CDR2 YYREEE (reference sequence). Here the CDR3 reads CASSFPRLAGTNEQFF. Here the CDR3 DNA reads TGTGCCAGCAGCTTTCCGAGACTAGCGGGGACCAATGAGCAGTTCTTC.

The chain joins TRBV11-3 to TRBJ2-3; 10 bases map to TRBD1. Germline-derived CDR1 and CDR2 are SGHNT and YENEEA. The CDR3 is made up of 14 amino acids. Trimming took 3 bases from V and 6 from J; bases not matched to a gene: 3. Here the CDR3 DNA reads TGTGCCAGCAGCTTCGGGACAGGGGCGGATACGCAGTATTTT. Translating it yields CASSFGTGADTQYF.

The genes are TRBV30 and TRBJ2-2; maybe TRBD2 (5 bases). V dropped 2 bases and J dropped 3 bases, with 13 bases sitting between them. The germline V gene encodes CDR1 GTSNPN and CDR2 SVGIG (reference sequence). CDR3 length: 15 amino acids. DNA of the CDR3: TGTGCCTGGAGTCCCAGAACTAGGGACACCGGGGAGCTGTTTTTT. Translating it yields CAWSPRTRDTGELFF.

The chain employs TRBV14 and TRBJ2-5; tentative D call: TRBD1 (5 bases). CDR1 SGHDN and CDR2 FVKESK come from the germline V gene. The V and J ends lost 1 base and 1 base respectively, with 19 bases between them. The CDR3 has 18 amino acids. The CDR3 bases are TGTGCCAGCAGCCAAGCTATGATCTACTGGGGCTCCCAAGAGACCCAGTACTTC. This sequence encodes CASSQAMIYWGSQETQYF.

The V and J genes are TRBV19 and TRBJ2-3; 14 positions match TRBD2. CDR1 is LNHDA, CDR2 SQIVND, per germline (reference sequence). The CDR3 is 16 residues long. V lost 4 bases to trimming and J lost 5 bases; unmatched junction nucleotides: 5. The CDR3 loop reads CASSTGTSGGGDTQYF. DNA of the CDR3: TGTGCCAGTAGTACCGGGACTAGCGGGGGAGGAGATACGCAGTATTTT.

The genes are TRBV9 and TRBJ2-3; D gene unclear. Trimming removed 2 bases from V and 6 bases from J, with 16 bases in between. The CDR3 runs 15 residues. CDR1 and CDR2 from the germline V gene are SGDLS and YYNGEE. As DNA, the CDR3 is TGTGCCAGCAGCGTCAGCATAAGCGTGCCCGATACGCAGTATTTT. Translated: CASSVSISVPDTQYF.

The chain has TRBV7-6 and TRBJ2-2, with a weak D call TRBD1 (5 bases). CDR3 length equals 17 residues. Trimming removed 1 base from V and 3 bases from J, with 15 bases in between. Per the germline V gene, CDR1 is SGHVS and CDR2 is FNYEAQ. DNA for the CDR3: TGTGCCAGCAGCTTAGTAGGCAGGGCCTCGGACACCGGGGAGCTGTTTTTT. Translated: CASSLVGRASDTGELFF.

The J gene is TRBJ2-1, the V gene TRBV9; 9 nucleotides match TRBD2. Unmatched junction bases numbered 9, after V lost 0 bases and J lost 8 bases. The CDR3 loop spans 16 amino acids. CDR1 and CDR2 (germline): SGDLS, YYNGEE. The CDR3 nucleotides are TGTGCCAGCAGCGTAGCCCGCGGGGGGGCCTGGTATGAGCAGTTCTTC. Its translation is CASSVARGGAWYEQFF.

The chain links TRBV5-4 to TRBJ1-1; 7 nucleotides match TRBD1. Germline V CDR1 and CDR2: SGHNT, YYREEE (reference sequence). Losses at the gene ends were 3 bases for V and 1 base for J; bases not matched to a gene: 6. The CDR3 length is 15 residues. The CDR3: CASSSGQPANTEAFF. CDR3 nucleotides: TGTGCCAGCAGCTCGGGACAGCCCGCGAACACTGAAGCTTTCTTT.

The chain has TRBV29-1 and TRBJ2-7, with 10 bases aligning to TRBD2. Germline V gives CDR1 SQVTM, CDR2 ANQGSEA. V was pared by 4 bases and J by 6 bases, with 12 bases of the junction left unmatched. The CDR3 loop spans 15 amino acids. Here the CDR3 DNA reads TGCAGCGTTGGGGGAGTGCTAGCGGGAGTGGGCGAGCAGTACTTC. Its protein product is CSVGGVLAGVGEQYF.

The rearrangement links TRBV7-2 to TRBJ2-7, with D possibly being TRBD1 (5 bases). In germline, CDR1 is SGHTA, CDR2 FQGNSA. The CDR3 is 13 residues long. V lost 5 bases, J lost 1 base, and 9 bases lay in between. CDR3 in DNA: TGTGCCAGCAGCAGAAGACAGTCCTACGAGCAGTACTTC. It codes for CASSRRQSYEQYF.

The chain links TRBV4-1 to TRBJ1-1; D gene unclear. CDR1 MGHRA and CDR2 YSYEKL come from the germline V gene. Trimming took 2 bases from V and 2 from J, leaving 15 bases between them. CDR3 length equals 16 residues. The CDR3 DNA sequence: TGCGCCAGCAGCCAACCCGGAGGTGTACTAAACACTGAAGCTTTCTTT. Its protein product is CASSQPGGVLNTEAFF.

The chain joins TRBV28 to TRBJ2-7; TRBD1 aligns across 9 bases. Looked up from germline, CDR1 is MDHEN and CDR2 is SYDVKM. CDR3 length equals 17 residues. The J segment lost 4 bases and the V segment lost 6 bases, leaving 16 bases of the junction unmatched. This chain's CDR3 is CASSRPYGYRGRYEQYF. Written as DNA, the CDR3 is TGTGCCAGCAGCCGCCCATATGGGTACAGGGGGCGGTACGAGCAGTACTTC.

This clone was picked up one time. The chain links TRBV7-8 to TRBJ2-1; the D is unclear. The V end was cut by 1 base, the J end by 2 bases, with 6 bases between. The CDR3 runs 14 residues. Per the germline V gene, CDR1 is SGHVS and CDR2 is FQNEAQ. The CDR3 DNA sequence: TGTGCCAGCAGCTTAGACAGCCCCTACAATGAGCAGTTCTTC. It translates to CASSLDSPYNEQFF.

V and J are TRBV7-8 and TRBJ2-5; 8 bases map to TRBD2. The CDR3 totals 18 residues. From germline, CDR1 is SGHVS and CDR2 FQNEAQ. V shed 2 bases, J shed 1 base, and the junction held 12 bases outside the gene matches. In DNA, the CDR3 is TGTGCCAGCAGCTTAAACCCCCCGGGAGCGGGGGTCCAAGAGACCCAGTACTTC. Its protein product is CASSLNPPGAGVQETQYF.